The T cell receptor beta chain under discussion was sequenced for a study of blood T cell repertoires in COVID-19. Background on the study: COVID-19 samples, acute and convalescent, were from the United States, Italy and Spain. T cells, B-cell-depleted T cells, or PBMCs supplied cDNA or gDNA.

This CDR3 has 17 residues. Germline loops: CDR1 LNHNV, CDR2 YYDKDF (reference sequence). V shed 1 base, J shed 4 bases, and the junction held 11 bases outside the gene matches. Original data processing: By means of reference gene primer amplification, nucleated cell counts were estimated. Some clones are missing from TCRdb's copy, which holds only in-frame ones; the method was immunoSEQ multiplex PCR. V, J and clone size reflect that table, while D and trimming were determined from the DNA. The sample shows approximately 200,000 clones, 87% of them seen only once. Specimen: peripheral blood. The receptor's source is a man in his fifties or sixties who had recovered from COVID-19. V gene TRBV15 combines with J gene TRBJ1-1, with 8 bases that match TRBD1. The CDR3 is CATSRVPGQEGFTEAFF. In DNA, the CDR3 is TGTGCCACCAGCAGAGTCCCGGGACAGGAGGGGTTCACTGAAGCTTTCTTT. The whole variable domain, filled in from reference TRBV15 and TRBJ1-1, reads DAMVIQNPRYQVTQFGKPVTLSCSQTLNHNVMYWYQQKSSQAPKLLFHYYDKDFNNEADTPDNFQSRRPNTSFCFLDIRSPGLGDTAMYLCATSRVPGQEGFTEAFFGQGTRLTVV.